A selection of T cell receptor beta chains follows, all from one sample in a study of shared clonotypes between healthy human individuals. The repertoire was sequenced with immunoSEQ multiplex PCR; TCRdb's copy has only in-frame clones and lacks some. The table includes some 740,000 clones, 80% to 95% detected once. Sequenced material: naive CD8+ T cells sorted from blood. These receptors all stem from a man aged 25-40 years in good health. Both conserved end residues are trimmed from each CDR3. Clone size is shown for a subset of rows, as once, few, many or a class of expanded clone.

abundance | v_gene | CDR3aa
- | TRBV5-5 | ASSFDWGSNYEQY
- | TRBV4-1 | ASSQSSGTDTQY
- | TRBV30 | AWSGGTSGSYEQY
- | TRBV30 | ASRTNGFLMNTEAF
- | TRBV29-1 | SVLSGRAVKTQY
once | TRBV5-1 | ASSLVPSNEQF
- | TRBV5-4 | ASSQGQDGEQY
once | TRBV5-1 | ASNHYTDTQY
- | TRBV28 | ASRTGLAGLMGVEQY
- | TRBV7-6 | ASSSGQGAFYEQY
- | TRBV18 | ASSPSGPNTEAF
- | TRBV11-2 | ASSATGRPSQY
- | TRBV7-9 | ASSLDGNEQF
- | TRBV15 | ATSRDPRTSLFNEQF
once | TRBV6-5 | ASSPGTGASNEQF
- | TRBV29-1 | SVEGSLGRAYNEQF
- | TRBV10-2 | ASSEWGYRDRDTEAF
- | TRBV27 | ASTLAAPLNNEQF
- | TRBV2 | ASSERDRETETQY
- | TRBV29-1 | SVELAETADTQY
- | TRBV27 | ASKVGTDLGEQY
- | TRBV7-9 | ASSLQGTYNEQF
- | TRBV2 | ASNPGWAGNTIY
- | TRBV11-2 | ASRITPRGGQF
- | TRBV2 | ASSPRQRGTGEQY
- | TRBV27 | ASSFARQDFGTGELF
- | TRBV6-6 | ASTDGRGRDEQY
- | TRBV6-5 | ASSYSRGDLPYEQY
- | TRBV29-1 | SVVSGIYEQY